This T cell receptor (beta chain) emerged from a study of blood T cell repertoires in COVID-19. Study-wide background: Sample material is recorded as cDNA or gDNA derived from T cells, B-cell-depleted T cells, or PBMCs.

TCRdb's table, derived via immunoSEQ multiplex PCR, lists solely in-frame clones and lacks some. The repertoire consists of approximately 4,000 clones, with over 85% occurring once and the leading ten covering 5.4%. The source material was peripheral blood. This clonotype was sampled from a woman in her 70s with active COVID-19.

As DNA, the CDR3 is TGCGCCAGCAGCCCGGGACTAGCCGGAGAGACCCAGTACTTC. Amino acid sequence: CASSPGLAGETQYF. The chain carries TRBV5-1 and TRBJ2-5; the match to TRBD2 covers 9 bases. The CDR3 contains 14 residues. Germline V gives CDR1 SGHRS, CDR2 YFSETQ. V gave up 4 bases and J gave up 4 bases; unmatched junction bases: 5.